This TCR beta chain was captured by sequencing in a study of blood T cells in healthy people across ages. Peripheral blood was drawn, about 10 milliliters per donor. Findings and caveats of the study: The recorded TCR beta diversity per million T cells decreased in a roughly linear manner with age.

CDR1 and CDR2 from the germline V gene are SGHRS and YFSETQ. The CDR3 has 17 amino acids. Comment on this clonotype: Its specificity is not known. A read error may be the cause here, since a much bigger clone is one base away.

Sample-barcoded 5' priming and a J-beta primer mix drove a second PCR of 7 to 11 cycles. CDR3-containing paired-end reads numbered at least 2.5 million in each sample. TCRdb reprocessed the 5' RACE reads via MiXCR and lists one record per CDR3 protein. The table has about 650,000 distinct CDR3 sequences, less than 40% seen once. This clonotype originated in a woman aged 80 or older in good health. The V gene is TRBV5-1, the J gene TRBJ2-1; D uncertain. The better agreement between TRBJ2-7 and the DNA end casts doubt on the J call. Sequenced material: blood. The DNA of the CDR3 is TGCGCCAGTTCCAGGCTGATGGGCGGAAGCTCCTACAATGAGCAGTACTTC. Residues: CASSRLMGGSSYNEQYF.